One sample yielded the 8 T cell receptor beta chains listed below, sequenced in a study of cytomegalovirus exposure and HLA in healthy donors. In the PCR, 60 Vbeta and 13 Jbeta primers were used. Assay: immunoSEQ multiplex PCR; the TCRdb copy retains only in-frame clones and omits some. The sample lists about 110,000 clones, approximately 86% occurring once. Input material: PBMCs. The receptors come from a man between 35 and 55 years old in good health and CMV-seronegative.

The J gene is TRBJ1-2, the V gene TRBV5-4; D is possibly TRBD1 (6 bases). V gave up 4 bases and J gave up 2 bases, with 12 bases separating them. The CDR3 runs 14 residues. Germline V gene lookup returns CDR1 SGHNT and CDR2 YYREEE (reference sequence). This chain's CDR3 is CASSQGRGNYGYTF. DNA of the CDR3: TGTGCCAGCAGCCAGGGGAGAGGGAACTATGGCTACACCTTC.

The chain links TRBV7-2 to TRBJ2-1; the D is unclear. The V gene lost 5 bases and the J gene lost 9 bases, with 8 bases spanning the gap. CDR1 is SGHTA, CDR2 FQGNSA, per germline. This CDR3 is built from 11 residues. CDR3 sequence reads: CASSVRAEQFF. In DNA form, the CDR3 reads TGTGCCAGCAGCGTTCGAGCTGAGCAGTTCTTC.

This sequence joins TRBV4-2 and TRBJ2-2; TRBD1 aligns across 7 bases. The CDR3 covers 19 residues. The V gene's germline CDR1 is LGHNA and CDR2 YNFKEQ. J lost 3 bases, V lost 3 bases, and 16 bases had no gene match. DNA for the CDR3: TGTGCCAGCAGCCATCAACCTCCGGGTAGGGGGCAGGACACCGGGGAGCTGTTTTTT. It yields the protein CASSHQPPGRGQDTGELFF.

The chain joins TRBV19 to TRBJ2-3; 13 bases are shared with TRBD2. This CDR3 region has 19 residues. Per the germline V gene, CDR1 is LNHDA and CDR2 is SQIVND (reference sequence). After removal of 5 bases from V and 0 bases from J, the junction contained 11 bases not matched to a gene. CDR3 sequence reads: CASSSQGLAGLSSTDTQYF. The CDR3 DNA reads TGTGCCAGTAGTTCCCAGGGACTAGCGGGGTTGTCTAGCACAGATACGCAGTATTTT.

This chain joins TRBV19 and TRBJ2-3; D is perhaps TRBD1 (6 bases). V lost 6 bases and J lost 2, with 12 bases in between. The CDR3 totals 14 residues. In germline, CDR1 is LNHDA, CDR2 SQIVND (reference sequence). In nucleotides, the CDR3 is TGTGCCAGTAGGGACAGCAGGGCCACAGATACGCAGTATTTT. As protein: CASRDSRATDTQYF.

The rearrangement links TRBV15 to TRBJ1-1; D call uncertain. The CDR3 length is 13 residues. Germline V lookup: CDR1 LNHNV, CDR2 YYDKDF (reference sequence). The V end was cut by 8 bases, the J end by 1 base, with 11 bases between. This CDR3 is CATLEQPNTEAFF. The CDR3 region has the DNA TGTGCCACCCTGGAGCAGCCGAACACTGAAGCTTTCTTT.

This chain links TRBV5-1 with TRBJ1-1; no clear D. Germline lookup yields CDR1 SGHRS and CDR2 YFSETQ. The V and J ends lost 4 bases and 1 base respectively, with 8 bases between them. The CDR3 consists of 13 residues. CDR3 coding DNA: TGCGCCAGCAGCGCTAGCCCGAACACTGAAGCTTTCTTT. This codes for CASSASPNTEAFF.

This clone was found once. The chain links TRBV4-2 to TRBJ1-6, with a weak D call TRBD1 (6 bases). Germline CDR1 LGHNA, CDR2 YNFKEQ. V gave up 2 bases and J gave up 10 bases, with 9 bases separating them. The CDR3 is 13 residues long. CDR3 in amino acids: CASSQTGHSPLHF. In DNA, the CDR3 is TGTGCCAGCAGCCAAACAGGGCACTCACCCCTCCACTTT.